This T cell receptor beta chain derives from a study of blood T cell repertoires in COVID-19. Using immunoSEQ multiplex PCR, the repertoire was profiled, and TCRdb retains in-frame clones only, with some absent. The repertoire holds a few hundred thousand clones, with roughly 90% as singletons. Trimming at V came to 1 base and at J to 0 bases, leaving 9 bases not matched to a gene. The CDR3 loop spans 19 amino acids. Germline V lookup: CDR1 SGHTA, CDR2 FQGNSA. A Seattle source enrolled patients during active infection and followed them longitudinally. The receptor comes from a woman in her twenties or thirties with COVID-19, enrolled during active disease. Material for sequencing was peripheral blood. This chain connects TRBV7-2 to TRBJ1-5, with TRBD1 matching over 10 bases. DNA of the CDR3: TGTGCCAGCAGCTTAGGGGTGGGGACAGGGGAGTATAGCAATCAGCCCCAGCATTTT. It encodes CASSLGVGTGEYSNQPQHF.